These 28 T cell receptor beta chains were all obtained from the same sample, sequenced in a study of blood T cell repertoires in COVID-19. The table came from immunoSEQ multiplex PCR; TCRdb's copy has only in-frame clones and leaves some out. The sample records some 180,000 clones, roughly 83% being singletons. Sequences were obtained from peripheral blood. The receptors come from a woman aged 40 to 50 with COVID-19, enrolled during active disease.

This clone was picked up a small number of times. In DNA, the CDR3 is TGTGCCAGCAGTCTACGGACGGCACTAGTCTTGACGAGCGGCTACACCTTC. Residues: CASSLRTALVLTSGYTF. The rearrangement uses TRBV28 and TRBJ1-2; D unclear. The CDR3 spans 17 residues. Germline loops: CDR1 MDHEN, CDR2 SYDVKM. Trimming pared 5 bases from V and 8 bases from J, leaving 27 bases between.

The J gene is TRBJ2-7, the V gene TRBV19; D is unclear. The CDR3 sequence is 14 residues long. V gave up 7 bases and J gave up 0 bases, with 13 bases separating them. Germline assignment: CDR1 LNHDA and CDR2 SQIVND (reference sequence). Written as DNA, the CDR3 is TGTGCCAGTAAACCAGGCCCGAGCTCCTACGAGCAGTACTTC. It is translated as CASKPGPSSYEQYF. The full variable domain, its missing parts supplied by reference TRBV19 and TRBJ2-7, is DGGITQSPKYLFRKEGQNVTLSCEQNLNHDAMYWYRQDPGQGLRLIYYSQIVNDFQKGDIAEGYSVSREKKESFPLTVTSAQKNPTAFYLCASKPGPSSYEQYFGPGTRLTVT.

This rearrangement joins TRBV11-2 to TRBJ2-6; 7 bases are shared with TRBD1. The CDR3 contains 15 residues. Losses at the gene ends were 5 bases for V and 1 base for J; bases not matched to a gene: 2. Germline V gene data show CDR1 as SGHAT and CDR2 as FQNNGV. The CDR3 DNA reads as TGTGCCAGCAGCCAACAGGGGTCTGGGGCCAACGTCCTGACTTTC. Encoded protein: CASSQQGSGANVLTF.

The chain uses TRBV5-1 and TRBJ2-7, with 9 bases matching TRBD2. V gave up 1 base and J gave up 5 bases; unmatched junction bases: 4. The germline CDR1 and CDR2 sequences are SGHRS and YFSETQ. This CDR3 is built from 14 residues. The chain's CDR3 is CASSLSSGSNEQYF. The CDR3 bases are TGCGCCAGCAGCTTGAGTAGCGGGAGCAACGAGCAGTACTTC.

The J gene is TRBJ1-1, the V gene TRBV19; no definite D call. CDR1 is LNHDA and CDR2 is SQIVND in the germline V gene (reference sequence). Trimming took off 5 bases at V and 0 bases at J, with 19 bases between the two ends. The CDR3 extends over 17 amino acids. This chain's CDR3 is CASSSSPPGNMNTEAFF. CDR3 sequence (DNA): TGTGCCAGTAGTTCGTCGCCCCCCGGGAACATGAACACTGAAGCTTTCTTT.

This chain uses TRBV7-7 with TRBJ2-2; TRBD1 matches 8 bases. The CDR3 sequence is 15 residues long. V was clipped by 6 bases and J by 7 bases; unmatched bases: 10. The V gene's germline CDR1 is SSHAT and CDR2 FNYEAQ (reference sequence). DNA of the CDR3: TGTGCCAGCAGTACCGGGACAGGAACCATCGGGGAGCTGTTTTTT. Translated, it gives CASSTGTGTIGELFF.

The rearrangement links TRBV28 to TRBJ2-4; D unclear. Trimming took off 2 bases at V and 5 bases at J, with 16 bases between the two ends. This CDR3 has 16 amino acids. CDR1 MDHEN and CDR2 SYDVKM come from the germline V gene. The CDR3, as DNA: TGTGCCAGCAGTTTAGCGACTGCCTTATCGGAAAACATTCAGTACTTC. This translates into CASSLATALSENIQYF.

J is TRBJ1-2 and V is TRBV7-9; D may be TRBD1 (6 bases). The CDR3 is 16 amino acids. V lost 8 bases and J 8 bases, leaving 27 bases between the germline ends. Germline V lookup: CDR1 SEHNR, CDR2 FQNEAQ (reference sequence). CDR3 residues: CASRIHGTPRLRGYTF. The CDR3 bases are TGTGCCAGCCGAATCCATGGGACACCACGATTACGAGGCTACACCTTC.

This chain uses TRBV27 with TRBJ1-1, with D possibly being TRBD1 (5 bases). The V gene lost 7 bases and the J gene lost 7 bases, with 16 bases spanning the gap. This CDR3 spans 13 amino acids. Germline V gives CDR1 MNHEY, CDR2 SMNVEV (reference sequence). CDR3 amino acids: CASTGYAGDEAFF. Written as DNA, the CDR3 is TGTGCCAGCACAGGGTACGCTGGAGATGAAGCTTTCTTT.

The V and J genes are TRBV25-1 and TRBJ2-3, with 12 bases aligning to TRBD2. The germline CDR1 and CDR2 sequences are MGHDK and SYGVNS. V lost 2 bases and J lost 5; bases outside the gene matches: 2. The CDR3 contains 15 residues. CDR3 DNA sequence: TGTGCCAGCAGTGAACTAGCGGGGGGGCGAGATACGCAGTATTTT. This sequence encodes CASSELAGGRDTQYF.

The rearrangement uses TRBV19 and TRBJ1-2, with 10 bases matching TRBD1. The CDR3 extends over 16 amino acids. CDR1 and CDR2 (germline): LNHDA, SQIVND (reference sequence). The trim removed 6 bases at V and 4 bases at J, leaving 11 bases unmatched. DNA for the CDR3: TGTGCCAGTAGGCGCGCCACGGGACAGGGGTCCTATGGCTACACCTTC. This encodes CASRRATGQGSYGYTF.

Worth noting for this clone: The junction departs from the called germline gene at one end, perhaps through a read error. The rearrangement uses TRBV27 and TRBJ1-2, with 9 positions matching TRBD1. Germline V CDR1 and CDR2: MNHEY, SMNVEV (reference sequence). This CDR3 is built from 16 residues. The CDR3 reads CASSLSGGTGTYRYTF. CDR3 bases: TGTGCCAGCAGTTTATCAGGGGGGACAGGGACCTATCGCTACACCTTC.

This clone was observed many times. This chain's CDR3 is CASSGGRGFSPGQETQYF. The DNA for the CDR3 is TGTGCCAGCAGTGGCGGCAGGGGGTTTTCTCCAGGCCAAGAGACCCAGTACTTC. The chain combines TRBV6-1 with TRBJ2-5; 7 nucleotides line up with TRBD1. Germline loops: CDR1 MNHNS, CDR2 SASEGT. The V gene end was trimmed by 4 bases and the J gene end by 1 base; junction bases not matched to a gene: 15. This CDR3 is built from 18 residues.

The gene calls are TRBV3-1 (or the pseudogene TRBV3-2) and TRBJ2-1; D gene ambiguous. The V gene's germline CDR1 is LGHDT and CDR2 YNNKEL (reference sequence). The CDR3 runs 14 residues. Trimming took off 0 bases at V and 5 bases at J, with 8 bases between the two ends. CDR3 loop: CASSQDRVNNEQFF. The CDR3 bases are TGTGCCAGCAGCCAAGACCGGGTTAACAATGAGCAGTTCTTC.

V usage is TRBV25-1 and J usage is TRBJ2-7; 7 bases align to TRBD1. V lost 4 bases, J lost 2 bases, and 5 bases stayed unmatched. Looked up from germline, CDR1 is MGHDK and CDR2 is SYGVNS. The CDR3 covers 14 residues. CDR3 nucleotide sequence: TGTGCCAGCAGTGGAAGGACAGGCCCCTACGAGCAGTACTTC. Amino acids: CASSGRTGPYEQYF.

The chain joins TRBV29-1 to TRBJ2-7; D is undetermined. Germline CDR1 is SQVTM and CDR2 is ANQGSEA. The CDR3 spans 11 residues. V gave up 6 bases and J gave up 3 bases, with 9 bases separating them. CDR3 region: CSVGVSYEQYF. DNA for the CDR3: TGCAGCGTCGGTGTTAGCTACGAGCAGTACTTC.

This chain joins TRBV7-3 and TRBJ2-7, with D possibly TRBD2 on 5 matching bases. V lost 5 bases, J lost 5 bases, and 10 bases lay in between. Germline V lookup: CDR1 SGHTA, CDR2 FQGTGA. The CDR3 spans 12 residues. For the CDR3, the DNA is TGTGCCAGCAGCCCCCGGGGTAACGAGCAGTACTTC. The encoded protein is CASSPRGNEQYF. Supplemented by reference TRBV7-3 and TRBJ2-7, the full variable domain reads GAGVSQTPSNKVTEKGKYVELRCDPISGHTALYWYRQSLGQGPEFLIYFQGTGAADDSGLPNDRFFAVRPEGSVSTLKIQRTERGDSAVYLCASSPRGNEQYFGPGTRLTVT.

The V gene is TRBV25-1, the J gene TRBJ1-2; no firm D call. CDR3 length: 13 amino acids. Trimming stripped 4 bases from V and 7 bases from J, with 13 bases between. Germline values: CDR1 MGHDK, CDR2 SYGVNS. Written as DNA, the CDR3 is TGTGCCAGCAGTGGGGCCGTCACTTTTGGCTACACCTTC. It codes for CASSGAVTFGYTF.

The chain employs TRBV7-9 and TRBJ2-7; D is possibly TRBD2 (5 bases). Germline V gene sequence: CDR1 SEHNR, CDR2 FQNEAQ (reference sequence). V dropped 2 bases and J dropped 7 bases, with 9 bases sitting between them. The CDR3 extends over 12 amino acids. The DNA for the CDR3 is TGTGCCAGCAGCTTACGGGGTGTTGAGCAGTACTTC. Its translation: CASSLRGVEQYF.

V is TRBV10-2 and J is TRBJ2-7; D possibly corresponds to TRBD2 (7 bases). CDR3 length equals 16 residues. Germline CDR1 is WSHSY and CDR2 is SAAADI. V was shortened by 5 bases and J by 2 bases, with 19 bases between the two germline ends. In DNA form, the CDR3 reads TGCGCCAGCAGTTGGGGGGGGCAGGCGGCCCCCTACGAGCAGTACTTC. It is translated as CASSWGGQAAPYEQYF.

V gene TRBV10-1 combines with J gene TRBJ1-6; maybe TRBD1 (6 bases). Germline loops: CDR1 WNHNN, CDR2 SYGVQD (reference sequence). V lost 6 bases to trimming and J lost 10 bases, with 16 bases between them. This CDR3 is 14 amino acids long. The chain's CDR3 is CASSPRGEGSPLHF. The CDR3 nucleotides are TGCGCCAGCAGCCCCAGGGGAGAAGGATCACCCCTCCACTTT.

The V call is TRBV29-1, the J call TRBJ2-1; D might be TRBD2 (6 bases). The CDR3 consists of 13 residues. CDR1 is SQVTM, CDR2 ANQGSEA, per germline. V was pared by 4 bases and J by 6 bases, with 13 bases between. The CDR3 DNA reads TGCAGCGTTGGGAGACACGGGGGCAATGAGCAGTTCTTC. Its translation is CSVGRHGGNEQFF.

V is TRBV7-9 and J is TRBJ2-2, with TRBD2 identical over 10 bases. The CDR3 extends over 16 amino acids. The germline V gene encodes CDR1 SEHNR and CDR2 FQNEAQ (reference sequence). Trimming took 5 bases from V and 0 from J; bases not matched to a gene: 3. CDR3 in amino acids: CASSGGLAANTGELFF. CDR3 DNA sequence: TGTGCCAGCAGCGGAGGACTAGCGGCGAACACCGGGGAGCTGTTTTTT.

This clone was recorded only once. The chain links TRBV7-4 to TRBJ2-1; 9 nucleotides line up with TRBD2. The J segment lost 10 bases and the V segment lost 5 bases, leaving 15 bases of the junction unmatched. In germline, CDR1 is SGHVT, CDR2 SQSDAQ. The CDR3 runs to 16 residues. The CDR3 loop is CASSPPEGLAGWEQFF. CDR3 DNA: TGTGCCAGCAGCCCCCCCGAAGGGCTAGCGGGATGGGAGCAGTTCTTC.

This chain links TRBV15 with TRBJ1-5, with D possibly matching TRBD1 (6 bases). Per the germline V gene, CDR1 is LNHNV and CDR2 is YYDKDF (reference sequence). The CDR3 spans 11 residues. Trimming stripped 8 bases from V and 7 bases from J, with 9 bases between. CDR3 nucleotides: TGTGCCACCGGAACAGGGCAGCCCCAGCATTTT. Translation: CATGTGQPQHF.

As to this clone: A junction end diverges from the germline sequence, so it may reflect a read error. The chain couples TRBV7-7 to TRBJ2-3; D may be TRBD1 (6 bases). The CDR3 has 15 amino acids. Germline assignment: CDR1 SSHAT and CDR2 FNYEAQ (reference sequence). The CDR3 bases are TGTGCTAGCAGCTTAGGAGTTACAGGGACAGATACGCAGTATTTT. It codes for CASSLGVTGTDTQYF.

The rearrangement joins TRBV27 to TRBJ2-1, with 9 bases fitting TRBD2. The trim removed 6 bases at V and 1 base at J, leaving 10 bases unmatched. This CDR3 contains 17 residues. CDR1 and CDR2 (germline): MNHEY, SMNVEV (reference sequence). CDR3 protein: CASSHHRTSESYNEQFF. Here the CDR3 DNA reads TGTGCCAGCAGCCACCATAGGACTAGCGAGTCCTACAATGAGCAGTTCTTC.

The CDR3, as DNA: TGTGCCACCAGCACCCAGCAGCATTTAGCTTCACCCCTCCACTTT. It specifies CATSTQQHLASPLHF. This chain uses TRBV15 with TRBJ1-6; D remains ambiguous. The germline CDR1 and CDR2 sequences are LNHNV and YYDKDF (reference sequence). This CDR3 region has 15 residues. V dropped 4 bases and J dropped 9 bases, with 16 bases sitting between them.